The 32 T cell receptor beta chains below were found in one sample sequenced in a study of PD-1 blockade in classical Hodgkin lymphoma. Relapse after autologous stem cell transplantation occurred in every patient, and brentuximab vedotin exposure varied. Produced via immunoSEQ multiplex PCR; TCRdb's table is partial and in-frame only. The data hold over 60,000 clones, with 71% observed a single time. The sample consisted of peripheral blood mononuclear cells (PBMCs), taken before the second cycle of nivolumab. The receptors were gathered from a human donor with classical Hodgkin lymphoma.

The V gene is TRBV5-6, the J gene TRBJ1-1; D possibly corresponds to TRBD1 (5 bases). V was pared by 2 bases and J by 1 base, with 12 bases between. In germline, CDR1 is SGHDT, CDR2 YYEEEE. The CDR3 covers 15 residues. The DNA for the CDR3 is TGTGCCAGCAGCTTAATAGGGGCCGCGAACACTGAAGCTTTCTTT. This translates into CASSLIGAANTEAFF.

This rearrangement joins TRBV2 to TRBJ1-2; the match to TRBD1 covers 8 bases. The CDR3 sequence is 12 residues long. In germline, CDR1 is SNHLY, CDR2 FYNNEI. V was pared by 4 bases and J by 8 bases, with 3 bases of the junction left unmatched. The CDR3 here is CASSGGQGGYTF. In nucleotides, the CDR3 is TGTGCCAGCAGTGGCGGACAGGGAGGCTACACCTTC.

V gene TRBV29-1 combines with J gene TRBJ1-4, with 7 bases identical to TRBD1. V was pared by 5 bases and J by 7 bases, with 10 bases of the junction left unmatched. In germline, CDR1 is SQVTM, CDR2 ANQGSEA. This CDR3 is built from 14 residues. This CDR3 reads CSVSRTGGGEKLFF. The CDR3 DNA follows: TGCAGCGTTTCCCGGACAGGAGGGGGTGAAAAACTGTTTTTT.

The chain recombines TRBV5-1 with TRBJ1-1, with D unresolved. CDR1 SGHRS and CDR2 YFSETQ come from the germline V gene. CDR3 length: 13 residues. Trimming cost V 4 bases and J 1 base, with 8 bases left between them. The CDR3 loop reads CASSGGKNTEAFF. In DNA form, the CDR3 reads TGCGCCAGCAGCGGCGGGAAGAACACTGAAGCTTTCTTT. The variable domain in full, completed from reference TRBV5-1 and TRBJ1-1, reads KAGVTQTPRYLIKTRGQQVTLSCSPISGHRSVSWYQQTPGQGLQFLFEYFSETQRNKGNFPGRFSGRQFSNSRSEMNVSTLELGDSALYLCASSGGKNTEAFFGQGTRLTVV.

This chain links TRBV19 with TRBJ2-7; 8 positions match TRBD1. After removal of 3 bases from V and 2 bases from J, the junction contained 6 bases not matched to a gene. The germline V gene has CDR1 LNHDA and CDR2 SQIVND (reference sequence). This CDR3 region has 15 residues. The CDR3 is CASSMATGVTYEQYF. The CDR3 nucleotides read TGTGCCAGTAGTATGGCGACAGGGGTAACCTACGAGCAGTACTTC.

The rearrangement uses TRBV11-1 and TRBJ2-5; 11 bases align to TRBD2. The CDR3 runs to 14 residues. V was clipped by 4 bases and J by 4 bases; unmatched bases: 2. Germline-derived CDR1 and CDR2 are SGHAT and FQDESV (reference sequence). The CDR3 sequence is CASSSGLAVETQYF. Written as DNA, the CDR3 is TGTGCCAGCAGCTCGGGACTAGCGGTAGAGACCCAGTACTTC.

In its sample, this clone ranks as medium-sized. The chain links TRBV19 to TRBJ1-1; 11 bases map to TRBD1. The CDR3 loop spans 17 amino acids. V gave up 4 bases and J gave up 4 bases; unmatched junction bases: 11. Germline values: CDR1 LNHDA, CDR2 SQIVND (reference sequence). The CDR3 DNA sequence: TGTGCCAGTAGTAGTGGGACAGGGGGATTCAAGGGCACTGAAGCTTTCTTT. Encoded protein: CASSSGTGGFKGTEAFF.

This clone was detected a few times. This chain connects TRBV18 to TRBJ1-1, with 7 bases identical to TRBD1. The CDR3 extends over 14 amino acids. Germline lookup yields CDR1 KGHSH and CDR2 LQKENI. V trimming: 4 bases; J trimming: 7 bases; junction bases outside the gene matches: 9. Here the CDR3 DNA reads TGTGCCAGCTCACTCGCCGCGGGACAGTTTGAAGCTTTCTTT. It encodes CASSLAAGQFEAFF.

J is TRBJ2-1 and V is TRBV10-3; 11 bases align to TRBD2. Looked up from germline, CDR1 is ENHRY and CDR2 is SYGVKD. This CDR3 comprises 14 residues. J lost 7 bases, V lost 6 bases, and 5 bases had no gene match. CDR3: CAISHSGRGNEQFF. As DNA, the CDR3 is TGTGCCATCAGCCATAGCGGGAGGGGGAATGAGCAGTTCTTC.

The chain combines TRBV5-1 with TRBJ1-1; no clear D gene. The CDR3 is made up of 14 amino acids. Germline values: CDR1 SGHRS, CDR2 YFSETQ. The ends were cut back, 0 bases at V and 4 bases at J, with 10 bases in the middle. CDR3 in amino acids: CASSLGQAGTEAFF. The CDR3 DNA reads as TGCGCCAGCAGCTTGGGGCAGGCGGGCACTGAAGCTTTCTTT. Combining the CDR3 with reference TRBV5-1 and TRBJ1-1 gives the whole variable domain KAGVTQTPRYLIKTRGQQVTLSCSPISGHRSVSWYQQTPGQGLQFLFEYFSETQRNKGNFPGRFSGRQFSNSRSEMNVSTLELGDSALYLCASSLGQAGTEAFFGQGTRLTVV.

V and J are TRBV5-4 and TRBJ2-5; 11 positions agree with TRBD2. The CDR3 length is 16 residues. J lost 1 base, V lost 3 bases, and 5 bases had no gene match. Per the germline V gene, CDR1 is SGHNT and CDR2 is YYREEE (reference sequence). The DNA of the CDR3 is TGTGCCAGCAGCTCCGGACTAGCGGGTCTCCAAGAGACCCAGTACTTC. Protein: CASSSGLAGLQETQYF.

The chain has TRBV27 and TRBJ2-3; a possible D gene is TRBD2 (6 bases). This CDR3 has 15 residues. With 1 base removed from V and 6 bases from J, the gap between germline ends came to 14 bases. Germline V gene lookup returns CDR1 MNHEY and CDR2 SMNVEV (reference sequence). DNA of the CDR3: TGTGCCAGCAGTTTATTTCGGGAGAGGAGGGATACGCAGTATTTT. Translation: CASSLFRERRDTQYF.

The chain joins TRBV7-9 to TRBJ2-1; TRBD1 aligns across 8 bases. The CDR3 runs 13 residues. CDR1 SEHNR and CDR2 FQNEAQ come from the germline V gene (reference sequence). The V segment lost 5 bases and the J segment 4 bases; nucleotides outside the gene matches: 1. Written as DNA, the CDR3 is TGTGCCAGCAGCGGACAGGGTTACAATGAGCAGTTCTTC. It yields the protein CASSGQGYNEQFF.

The chain carries TRBV2 and TRBJ2-2, with D maybe TRBD1 (6 bases). Looked up from germline, CDR1 is SNHLY and CDR2 is FYNNEI. Trimming left V 8 bases short and J 2 bases short, with 12 bases between. The CDR3 has 14 residues. The CDR3 spells CASSRTVNTGELFF. In DNA form, the CDR3 reads TGTGCCAGCTCGAGGACAGTCAACACCGGGGAGCTGTTTTTT.

The chain employs TRBV19 and TRBJ1-1; D is undetermined. CDR1 LNHDA and CDR2 SQIVND come from the germline V gene (reference sequence). The CDR3 loop spans 16 amino acids. The V and J ends lost 2 bases and 0 bases respectively, with 13 bases between them. As DNA, the CDR3 is TGTGCCAGTAGTATAAGTGGAACTCGCGTGAACACTGAAGCTTTCTTT. Amino acids: CASSISGTRVNTEAFF.

This clone occurred once. The rearrangement links TRBV30 to TRBJ2-5; no reliable D call. Per germline, CDR1 GTSNPN and CDR2 SVGIG (reference sequence). Trimming shortened V by 0 bases and J by 4 bases, and 15 bases separated the two germline ends. This CDR3 is 15 amino acids long. CDR3 protein: CAWSVRVSLGETQYF. Here the CDR3 DNA reads TGTGCCTGGAGTGTACGTGTATCTTTAGGAGAGACCCAGTACTTC. The whole variable domain, remainder taken from reference TRBV30 and TRBJ2-5, is SQTIHQWPATLVQPVGSPLSLECTVEGTSNPNLYWYRQAAGRGLQLLFYSVGIGQISSEVPQNLSASRPQDRQFILSSKKLLLSDSGFYLCAWSVRVSLGETQYFGPGTRLLVL.

V usage is TRBV18 and J usage is TRBJ1-1; no definite D call. CDR1 is KGHSH and CDR2 is LQKENI in the germline V gene. CDR3 size: 13 residues. Trimming removed 6 bases from V and 0 bases from J, with 8 bases in between. CDR3 nucleotides: TGTGCCAGCTCTGGGGTCTTGAACACTGAAGCTTTCTTT. Translation gives CASSGVLNTEAFF.

The rearrangement joins TRBV28 to TRBJ1-2; TRBD1 matches at 7 bases. The J segment lost 4 bases and the V segment lost 3 bases, leaving 2 bases of the junction unmatched. Germline V gives CDR1 MDHEN, CDR2 SYDVKM. This CDR3 has 13 amino acids. CDR3 nucleotides: TGTGCCAGCAGTTTGGGGACAGTCTATGGCTACACCTTC. Protein sequence: CASSLGTVYGYTF.

In its sample, this clone was seen a few times. The chain carries TRBV6-5 and TRBJ1-2; no reliable D call. The germline CDR1 and CDR2 sequences are MNHEY and SVGAGI. This CDR3 has 13 residues. The ends were cut back, 6 bases at V and 1 base at J, with 9 bases in the middle. In nucleotides, the CDR3 is TGTGCCAGCAGCCAGAGTAGTAACTATGGCTACACCTTC. Encoded protein: CASSQSSNYGYTF.

The chain links TRBV11-2 to TRBJ1-1; D is undetermined. This CDR3 is built from 14 residues. Trimming pared 5 bases from V and 1 base from J, leaving 11 bases between. Germline V gene lookup returns CDR1 SGHAT and CDR2 FQNNGV. CDR3 nucleotides: TGTGCCAGCAGCCCCCGGTGGGGGAACACTGAAGCTTTCTTT. Amino acids: CASSPRWGNTEAFF.

The V gene is TRBV11-2, the J gene TRBJ1-2; 9 bases match TRBD1. This CDR3 has 15 amino acids. V was clipped by 1 base and J by 3 bases; unmatched bases: 3. CDR1 is SGHAT, CDR2 FQNNGV, per germline. CDR3 in amino acids: CASSLGTGVDYGYTF. DNA for the CDR3: TGTGCCAGCAGCTTAGGGACAGGGGTGGACTATGGCTACACCTTC.

The V call is TRBV18, the J call TRBJ2-4; TRBD1 agrees at 10 bases. The germline gives CDR1 KGHSH, CDR2 LQKENI. The CDR3 sequence is 15 residues long. Trimming took 3 bases from V and 6 from J; bases not matched to a gene: 5. This CDR3 is CASSPEGQGRNIQYF. CDR3 DNA sequence: TGTGCCAGCTCACCCGAGGGACAGGGGAGAAACATTCAGTACTTC.

The chain has TRBV6-6 and TRBJ1-1; tentatively, D is TRBD1 (5 bases). Trimming removed 2 bases at V and 3 bases at J, with 13 bases between. Germline values: CDR1 MNHNY, CDR2 SVGAGI (reference sequence). The CDR3 contains 15 residues. CDR3 loop: CASSYPQGIDTEAFF. In nucleotides, the CDR3 is TGTGCCAGCAGTTACCCCCAGGGAATCGACACTGAAGCTTTCTTT.

This clone showed up just a few times. The V call is TRBV28, the J call TRBJ1-5; D not resolved. The V and J ends lost 4 bases and 4 bases respectively, with 5 bases between them. CDR1 is MDHEN, CDR2 SYDVKM, per germline. The CDR3 is 12 amino acids. The CDR3 nucleotides are TGTGCCAGCAGTTCTTGGAATCAGCCCCAGCATTTT. Its translation: CASSSWNQPQHF. Together with reference TRBV28 and TRBJ1-5, the CDR3 gives the full variable domain: DVKVTQSSRYLVKRTGEKVFLECVQDMDHENMFWYRQDPGLGLRLIYFSYDVKMKEKGDIPEGYSVSREKKERFSLILESASTNQTSMYLCASSSWNQPQHFGDGTRLSIL.

This clone was detected only a few times. The chain is built from TRBV2 and TRBJ1-4, with D unresolved. CDR3 length: 13 amino acids. Trimming pared 1 base from V and 8 bases from J, leaving 8 bases between. Germline V gene data show CDR1 as SNHLY and CDR2 as FYNNEI. Here the CDR3 reads CASSEVGREKLFF. The CDR3 DNA reads as TGTGCCAGCAGTGAAGTTGGGCGCGAAAAACTGTTTTTT.

The chain combines TRBV27 with TRBJ2-3, with 8 nucleotides matching TRBD2. Germline V CDR1 and CDR2: MNHEY, SMNVEV (reference sequence). V shed 5 bases and J 1 base; nucleotides not matched to a gene: 8. This CDR3 is 16 amino acids long. The CDR3 is CASSALADLGTDTQYF. The CDR3 nucleotides read TGTGCCAGCAGTGCACTAGCGGACCTTGGCACAGATACGCAGTATTTT.

The chain recombines TRBV19 with TRBJ2-3, with 8 nucleotides matching TRBD1. There are 14 residues in the CDR3. The junction had 4 bases not matched to a gene; V was cut back by 8 bases and J by 0 bases. Germline assignment: CDR1 LNHDA and CDR2 SQIVND (reference sequence). CDR3 in DNA: TGTGCCAGTGGGACAGGCCTTAGCACAGATACGCAGTATTTT. It encodes CASGTGLSTDTQYF.

The rearrangement joins TRBV14 to TRBJ2-7; 8 positions agree with TRBD2. The CDR3 length is 16 residues. Germline-derived CDR1 and CDR2 are SGHDN and FVKESK. Trimming took 1 base from V and 3 from J; bases not matched to a gene: 8. In DNA form, the CDR3 reads TGTGCCAGCAGCCAAGGTAGCGGGACAATCCACTACGAGCAGTACTTC. It specifies CASSQGSGTIHYEQYF.

This chain connects TRBV19 to TRBJ2-5; D is ambiguous. Germline CDR1 and CDR2: LNHDA and SQIVND (reference sequence). CDR3 length: 11 amino acids. V gave up 4 bases and J gave up 5 bases, with 5 bases separating them. Written as DNA, the CDR3 is TGTGCCAGTAGTAATGGCGAGACCCAGTACTTC. Protein: CASSNGETQYF.

J is TRBJ2-2 and V is TRBV7-8; D possibly corresponds to TRBD2 (7 bases). Germline assignment: CDR1 SGHVS and CDR2 FQNEAQ. There are 16 residues in the CDR3. V gave up 2 bases and J gave up 5 bases, with 15 bases separating them. CDR3 nucleotides: TGTGCCAGCAGCTTATCGGGGGGCGCAGGGACCGGGGAGCTGTTTTTT. Translated, it gives CASSLSGGAGTGELFF.

This chain uses TRBV4-1 with TRBJ1-5; 7 nucleotides line up with TRBD1. The germline V gene encodes CDR1 MGHRA and CDR2 YSYEKL. Germline trimming cut 4 bases from V and 8 bases from J; bases unmatched to any gene: 5. The CDR3 covers 13 residues. In DNA, the CDR3 is TGCGCCAGCAGCCCAACAGGGGTAGAGCCCCAGCATTTT. This gives the protein CASSPTGVEPQHF.

The chain is built from TRBV5-8 and TRBJ2-1; the D gene is possibly TRBD2 (5 bases). There are 13 residues in the CDR3. CDR1 is SGHTS, CDR2 YDEGEE, per germline. The V end was cut by 2 bases, the J end by 7 bases, with 10 bases between. The CDR3 region has the DNA TGTGCCAGCAGCTTTGGACTGAAGAATGAGCAGTTCTTC. Its translation: CASSFGLKNEQFF.